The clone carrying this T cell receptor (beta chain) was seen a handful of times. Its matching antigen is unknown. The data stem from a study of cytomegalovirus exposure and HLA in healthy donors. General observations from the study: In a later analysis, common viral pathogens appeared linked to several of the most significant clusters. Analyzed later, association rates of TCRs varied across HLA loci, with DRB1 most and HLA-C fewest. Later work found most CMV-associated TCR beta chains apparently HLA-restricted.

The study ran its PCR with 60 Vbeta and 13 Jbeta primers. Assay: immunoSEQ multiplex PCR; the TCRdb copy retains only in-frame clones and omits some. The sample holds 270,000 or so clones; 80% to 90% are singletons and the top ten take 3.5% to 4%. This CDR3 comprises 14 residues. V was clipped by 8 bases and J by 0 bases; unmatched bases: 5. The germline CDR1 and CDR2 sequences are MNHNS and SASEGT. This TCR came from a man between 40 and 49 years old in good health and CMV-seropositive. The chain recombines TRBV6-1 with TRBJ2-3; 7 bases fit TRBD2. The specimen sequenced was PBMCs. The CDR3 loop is CASEAGESTDTQYF. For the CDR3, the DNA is TGTGCCAGCGAGGCGGGAGAGAGCACAGATACGCAGTATTTT.